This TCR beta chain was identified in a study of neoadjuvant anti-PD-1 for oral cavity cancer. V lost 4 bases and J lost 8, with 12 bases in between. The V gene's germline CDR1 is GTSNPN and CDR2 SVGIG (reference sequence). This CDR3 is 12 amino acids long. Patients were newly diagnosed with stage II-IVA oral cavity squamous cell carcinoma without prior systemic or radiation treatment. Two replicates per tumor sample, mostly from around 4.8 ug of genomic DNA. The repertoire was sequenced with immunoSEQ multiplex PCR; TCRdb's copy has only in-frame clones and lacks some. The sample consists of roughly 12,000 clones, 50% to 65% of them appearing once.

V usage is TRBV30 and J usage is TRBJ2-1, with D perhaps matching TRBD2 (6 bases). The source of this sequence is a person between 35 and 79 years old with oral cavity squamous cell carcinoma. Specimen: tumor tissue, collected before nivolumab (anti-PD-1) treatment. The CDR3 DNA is TGTGCCTGGAAGGGACTTCGGGATGAGCAGTTCTTC. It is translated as CAWKGLRDEQFF.